This TCR beta chain was retrieved from a study of shared clonotypes between healthy human individuals. General study results and limits: A handful of donors held approximately 4.6% of naive CD4 clonotypes in common.

Concerning this clone itself: Its antigen is not known.

This CDR3 is built from 14 residues. The germline gives CDR1 MDHEN, CDR2 SYDVKM. Trimming took 2 bases from V and 7 from J; bases not matched to a gene: 4. Each PCR replicate from the sorted subsets contained around 0.2 ug DNA, which is about 30,000 T cell genomes. Sequencing used immunoSEQ multiplex PCR; TCRdb keeps in-frame clones, though not all of them. The sample gives 950,000 to 1,300,000 clones, about 75% of which show up once; 1.4% to 1.5% is in the top ten. V gene TRBV28 combines with J gene TRBJ1-5; 8 positions match TRBD1. Sample: memory CD4+ T cells sorted from blood. Subset: CD45RA-negative fraction. The receptor's source is a man between 18 and 35 years old in good health. The CDR3 loop is CASSLVQGAQPQHF. For the CDR3, the DNA is TGTGCCAGCAGTTTAGTGCAGGGGGCACAGCCCCAGCATTTT.